This T cell receptor beta chain derives from a study of identifying expanded T cells in peripheral blood. CDR1 and CDR2 (germline): MNHEY, SMNVEV (reference sequence). Trimming stripped 3 bases from V and 0 bases from J, with 12 bases between. The CDR3 extends over 15 amino acids. Clones were read by immunoSEQ multiplex PCR, and TCRdb kept only the in-frame ones, dropping some. The sample holds 130,000 or so clones; roughly 80% are singletons and the top ten take 2.5% to 3.5%. During the collection period, no donor immune events like infections were recorded. The rearrangement uses TRBV27 and TRBJ2-7; no reliable D call. This TCR was recovered from a person between 18 and 75 years old in good health. The sequencing input was blood. This CDR3 reads CASSLGYASSYEQYF. The CDR3 DNA reads as TGTGCCAGCAGTTTGGGATATGCGAGCTCCTACGAGCAGTACTTC.